This entry describes one T cell receptor (beta chain). Its antigen is as yet unknown. The sample comes from a study of cytomegalovirus exposure and HLA in healthy donors. Study-level points and caveats: An analysis that came later showed most CMV-associated TCR beta chains appearing HLA-restricted. Clonal expansion, a later analysis showed, was greater in HLA-associated TCR beta chains than in equally common others.

Per the germline V gene, CDR1 is MNHEY and CDR2 is SMNVEV (reference sequence). The CDR3 runs to 14 residues. Trimming took off 4 bases at V and 1 base at J, with 10 bases between the two ends. Primers: 60 Vbeta forward and 13 Jbeta reverse. Clones were sequenced by immunoSEQ multiplex PCR, and TCRdb holds only the in-frame ones, with some missing. The sample totals 150,000 to 200,000 clones. The chain employs TRBV27 and TRBJ1-1; D uncertain. The clonotype was recovered from a man younger than 40 in good health and CMV-seronegative. Specimen: PBMCs. The CDR3, as DNA: TGTGCCAGCAGTTCACAAGGGAGGAACACTGAAGCTTTCTTT. Translated: CASSSQGRNTEAFF.